This TCR beta chain was sequenced for a study of blood T cell repertoires in COVID-19. Study overall: The study drew acute and convalescent COVID-19 samples from the United States, Italy and Spain.

The method was immunoSEQ multiplex PCR; TCRdb's version includes in-frame clones alone and lacks a portion of them. The sample has about 210,000 clones; 80% to 85% are singletons. The CDR3 runs to 17 residues. V trimming: 7 bases; J trimming: 0 bases; junction bases outside the gene matches: 4. Germline lookup yields CDR1 MNHEY and CDR2 SMNVEV (reference sequence). The clonotype was recovered from a woman aged 50 to 65 with acute COVID-19. The sample consisted of PBMCs or T cells enriched from blood (not recorded which). The rearrangement uses TRBV27 and TRBJ2-1; 15 positions agree with TRBD2. For the CDR3, the DNA is TGTGCCAGCACGGGACTAGCGGGAGGTAGCTCCTACAATGAGCAGTTCTTC. Amino acids: CASTGLAGGSSYNEQFF.